This paragraph reports one T cell receptor beta chain. The antigen remains unidentified. The assay was immunoSEQ multiplex PCR, and TCRdb's table has in-frame clones only and misses some. Among around 250,000 clones, 70% to 90% were seen once, and the ten largest hold approximately 3%. Noted treatment: roughly 20 received Ad26.COV2.S at low or high dose, single or two shots; about five received placebo; per-sample allocation not given. The samples were gathered on day 63 after the first injection of vaccine or placebo. Its platform was an Ad26 vector, and its expressed antigen was Wuhan-strain SARS-CoV-2 spike. These data originate in a study of Ad26.COV2.S vaccination and SARS-CoV-2 variants. Whole-study context: Intramuscularly, Ad26.COV2.S was given either once or twice, 56 days apart.

Whole-study results and caveats: Assessments of TCR breadth and depth may have underestimated the total T cell responses. Once vaccination had occurred, spike-specific CD8+ and CD4+ T cell responses reportedly showed substantial breadth.

Per germline, CDR1 LNHNV and CDR2 YYDKDF (reference sequence). The CDR3 has 14 amino acids. The junction had 3 bases not matched to a gene; V was cut back by 5 bases and J by 1 base. This sequence joins TRBV15 and TRBJ2-7; TRBD1 agrees at 9 bases. This sequence originates from a person aged 18-60 years who received the Ad26.COV2.S COVID-19 vaccine or a placebo. Here the sequenced sample was peripheral blood, taken in a trial of Ad26.COV2.S vaccine versus placebo. The CDR3 here is CATSWGQGSYEQYV. In DNA, the CDR3 is TGTGCCACCAGCTGGGGACAGGGTTCCTACGAGCAGTACGTC.